Each of the 7 T cell receptor beta chains below was sequenced from the same sample in a study of post-analysis software for immune sequencing data. Study conclusions and caveats: In patients, 4 to 6 TRBV segments were more frequent than in controls, with TRBV5-6, TRBV5-1 and TRBV20-1 among them.

The TCR beta cDNA libraries carried unique molecular identifiers. TCRdb re-called the PCR reads through MiXCR, storing one row per CDR3 protein. This repertoire shows roughly 700,000 distinct CDR3 sequences, roughly 27% found once; its top ten account for approximately 0.55%. For these TCRs, the target antigens are not known. Sequences were obtained from blood. The receptors derive from a girl under 18 with multiple sclerosis.

This clonotype appeared a few times. The junction differs from germline at one of its ends, possibly a read error. The rearrangement links TRBV6-6 to TRBJ2-1; D gene unclear. The CDR3 has 12 amino acids. Germline V gene lookup returns CDR1 MNHNY and CDR2 SVGAGI (reference sequence). The CDR3 coding sequence is TGTGCCAGCACTTACCCAGCCGCTGAGCAGTTCTTC. It translates to CASTYPAAEQFF.

The V gene is TRBV3-1, the J gene TRBJ2-3; 10 bases align to TRBD1. CDR1 is LGHDT, CDR2 YNNKEL, per germline (reference sequence). This CDR3 region has 16 residues. V was pared by 4 bases and J by 3 bases, with 7 bases of the junction left unmatched. The CDR3 DNA follows: TGTGCCAGCAGCCTTAGGACAGGGGGACAGACAGATACGCAGTATTTT. Translated, it gives CASSLRTGGQTDTQYF.

This clonotype occurred once. A much more abundant neighbour one base away suggests this may be a read error. The CDR3 sequence: CSAARDWGTQETQYF. In nucleotides, the CDR3 is TGCAGTGCTGCGCGCGACTGGGGGACACAAGAGACCCAGTACTTC. This chain uses TRBV20-1 with TRBJ2-5; tentative D call: TRBD1 (6 bases). The V end lost 5 bases, the J end lost 2 bases, and 18 bases lay between the germline ends. The CDR3 consists of 15 residues. CDR1 and CDR2 from the germline V gene are DFQATT and SNEGSKA (reference sequence).

This clonotype was observed a few times. The chain joins TRBV7-2 to TRBJ1-4, with D unresolved. V lost 1 base, J lost 4 bases, and 10 bases lay in between. The CDR3 contains 15 residues. Germline V gene sequence: CDR1 SGHTA, CDR2 FQGNSA. CDR3 in amino acids: CASSLVSGVNEKLFF. In DNA, the CDR3 is TGTGCCAGCAGCTTAGTTTCCGGGGTTAATGAAAAACTGTTTTTT.

The chain is built from TRBV12-5 and TRBJ1-2; perhaps TRBD1 as D (5 bases). Trimming pared 5 bases from V and 4 bases from J, leaving 17 bases between. From germline, CDR1 is LGHNT and CDR2 FRNRAP. The CDR3 consists of 15 residues. The CDR3 region has the DNA TGTGCTAGTGGTCCTGGGGACGGTCGAGTCTATGGCTACACCTTC. As protein: CASGPGDGRVYGYTF.

The V call is TRBV20-1, the J call TRBJ2-1; D remains unclear. The V end lost 3 bases, the J end lost 0 bases, and 9 bases lay between the germline ends. This CDR3 region has 14 residues. Germline V gene lookup returns CDR1 DFQATT and CDR2 SNEGSKA (reference sequence). CDR3 protein: CSARKKGSYNEQFF. For the CDR3, the DNA is TGCAGTGCTAGGAAGAAAGGCTCCTACAATGAGCAGTTCTTC.

V is TRBV7-2 and J is TRBJ1-1, with D uncertain. The germline V gene has CDR1 SGHTA and CDR2 FQGNSA. V lost 5 bases to trimming and J lost 6 bases, with 10 bases between them. The CDR3 length is 12 residues. The CDR3 spells CASSPSRPEAFF. CDR3 coding DNA: TGTGCCAGCAGCCCCTCGAGGCCTGAAGCTTTCTTT.